Below, 6 T cell receptor beta chains from the same sample are listed, as sequenced in a study of blood T cell repertoires in COVID-19. Produced via immunoSEQ multiplex PCR; TCRdb's table is partial and in-frame only. Found here are a few hundred thousand clones, approximately 88% of them singletons; the top ten hold roughly 6%. The sequenced sample consisted of peripheral blood. Receptors originate from a woman in her 30s with COVID-19, enrolled during active disease.

The chain recombines TRBV19 with TRBJ1-6; 7 bases map to TRBD1. This CDR3 is 14 amino acids long. The germline CDR1 and CDR2 sequences are LNHDA and SQIVND (reference sequence). After removal of 6 bases from V and 7 bases from J, the junction contained 6 bases not matched to a gene. This chain's CDR3 is CASSQGQRNSPLHF. In nucleotides, the CDR3 is TGTGCCAGTAGCCAGGGACAGCGGAATTCACCCCTCCACTTT.

The chain combines TRBV5-1 with TRBJ2-5; the D gene is possibly TRBD1 (5 bases). Germline assignment: CDR1 SGHRS and CDR2 YFSETQ. V lost 3 bases, J lost 1 base, and 10 bases lay in between. The CDR3 is made up of 14 amino acids. For the CDR3, the DNA is TGCGCCAGCAGCTCACAAAGGGGCCAAGAGACCCAGTACTTC. Translation gives CASSSQRGQETQYF.

This clone was recorded once. The chain uses TRBV11-3 and TRBJ2-1, with 13 bases matching TRBD2. Trimming at V came to 5 bases and at J to 6 bases, leaving 10 bases not matched to a gene. Looked up from germline, CDR1 is SGHNT and CDR2 is YENEEA. The CDR3 length is 17 residues. CDR3 in DNA: TGTGCCAGCAGCAAACGGACTAGCGGGAGTATTCCCAATGAGCAGTTCTTC. Protein sequence: CASSKRTSGSIPNEQFF.

The CDR3 bases are TGTGCCAGCAGTCCCCAGGGACACCGATACGAGCAGTACTTC. The encoded protein is CASSPQGHRYEQYF. The chain has TRBV27 and TRBJ2-7; D possibly corresponds to TRBD1 (6 bases). Germline V gene sequence: CDR1 MNHEY, CDR2 SMNVEV (reference sequence). Between the trimmed V and J ends, which lost 5 bases and 4 bases, there was a span of 15 bases. This CDR3 is 14 amino acids long.

The rearrangement uses TRBV28 and TRBJ2-1, with D possibly matching TRBD1 (5 bases). The V gene lost 6 bases and the J gene lost 10 bases, with 10 bases spanning the gap. Germline CDR1 MDHEN, CDR2 SYDVKM. The CDR3 sequence is 11 residues long. CDR3 nucleotide sequence: TGTGCCAGCAGCCCAGGACAAGAGCAGTTCTTC. It yields the protein CASSPGQEQFF.

CDR3 region: CASSHGSANTGELFF. The CDR3 region has the DNA TGTGCCAGCAGTCACGGGTCAGCGAACACCGGGGAGCTGTTTTTT. V usage is TRBV28 and J usage is TRBJ2-2, with D unresolved. With 5 bases removed from V and 0 bases from J, the gap between germline ends came to 10 bases. The CDR3 loop spans 15 amino acids. The germline V gene encodes CDR1 MDHEN and CDR2 SYDVKM.